The present TCR beta chain was sequenced within a study of T-cell memory formation after mild COVID-19. Study context: Clusters of TCRs were largely donor specific.

Study conclusions and caveats: CD4/CD8 balance characterized clones contracting day 15 to 85, and CD4+ skew characterized later expanders.

TCRdb recomputed calls from the 5' RACE reads with MiXCR, one row per CDR3 protein. This sample carries about 140,000 distinct CDR3 sequences, 15% to 20% of them seen once, and the ten largest clones take approximately 2.4%. As to this clonotype: Its antigen is currently unknown.

Material for sequencing was PBMCs or a T cell subset sorted from them (not recorded which). This TCR was recovered from an adult woman who had mild COVID-19 (a few samples of this study predate the infection). Cell type and time point are not known.

The CDR3: CASSWRGVGYTF. The CDR3 nucleotides are TGTGCCAGCAGTTGGCGCGGAGTTGGCTACACCTTC. This chain links TRBV6-5 with TRBJ1-2; D is ambiguous. Germline V gene lookup returns CDR1 MNHEY and CDR2 SVGAGI. The CDR3 is made up of 12 amino acids. Trimming shortened V by 4 bases and J by 7 bases, and 10 bases separated the two germline ends.